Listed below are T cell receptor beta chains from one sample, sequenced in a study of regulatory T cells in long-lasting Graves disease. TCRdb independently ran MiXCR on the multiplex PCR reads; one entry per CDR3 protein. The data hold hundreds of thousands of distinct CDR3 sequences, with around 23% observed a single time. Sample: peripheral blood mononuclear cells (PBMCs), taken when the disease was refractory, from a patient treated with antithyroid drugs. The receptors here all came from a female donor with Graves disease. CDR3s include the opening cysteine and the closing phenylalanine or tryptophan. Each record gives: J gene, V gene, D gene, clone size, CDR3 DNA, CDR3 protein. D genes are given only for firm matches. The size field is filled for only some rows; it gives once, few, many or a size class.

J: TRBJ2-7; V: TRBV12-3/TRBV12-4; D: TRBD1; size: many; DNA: TGTGCCAGCAGCATCAACAGGGGTTTTTCCTACGAGCAGTACTTC; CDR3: CASSINRGFSYEQYF
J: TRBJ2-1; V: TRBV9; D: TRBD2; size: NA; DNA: TGTGCCAGCAGCGTAAGTAGCGGGACATACAATGAGCAGTTCTTC; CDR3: CASSVSSGTYNEQFF
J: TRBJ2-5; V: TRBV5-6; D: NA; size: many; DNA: TGTGCCAGCAGTCGATTTGAGACCCAGTACTTC; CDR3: CASSRFETQYF
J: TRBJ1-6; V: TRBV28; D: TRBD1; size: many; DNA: TGTGCCAGCAGTCCGGCGGGGACAGGGGCTTCACCCCTCCACTTT; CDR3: CASSPAGTGASPLHF
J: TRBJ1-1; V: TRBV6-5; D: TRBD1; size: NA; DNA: TGTGCCAGCAGTTACCTCAAAGGACAGGTGAGGAACACTGAAGCTTTCTTT; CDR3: CASSYLKGQVRNTEAFF
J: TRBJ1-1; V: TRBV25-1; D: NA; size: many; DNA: TGTGCCAGCAGTGAATATGGGTCAGGCCTAACTGAAGCTTTCTTT; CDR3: CASSEYGSGLTEAFF
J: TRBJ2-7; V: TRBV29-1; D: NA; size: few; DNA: TGCAGCGTTGGAAGGTTGGGACTCGAGCAGTACTTC; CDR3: CSVGRLGLEQYF
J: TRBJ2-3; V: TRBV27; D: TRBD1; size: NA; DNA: TGTGCCAGCAGCAGCACAGGGGGCGGTTCAGATACGCAGTATTTT; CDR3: CASSSTGGGSDTQYF
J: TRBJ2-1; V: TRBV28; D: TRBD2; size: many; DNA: TGTGCCAGCAGTGGGGATGCTAGCGGGAGGGCCGGTTCCTACAATGAGCAGTTCTTC; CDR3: CASSGDASGRAGSYNEQFF
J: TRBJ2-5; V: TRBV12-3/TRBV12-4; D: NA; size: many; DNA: TGTGCCAGCAGTGCGGGTATGGAAGAGACCCAGTACTTC; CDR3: CASSAGMEETQYF
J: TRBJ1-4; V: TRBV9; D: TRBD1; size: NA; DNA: TGTGCCAGCAGCGTAGGAACAGGGGGCGCGGGTGAAAAACTGTTTTTT; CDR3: CASSVGTGGAGEKLFF
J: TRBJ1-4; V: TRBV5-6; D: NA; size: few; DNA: TGTGCCAGCAGCTCCGCCTGGGGGCTAACTAATGAAAAACTGTTTTTT; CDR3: CASSSAWGLTNEKLFF
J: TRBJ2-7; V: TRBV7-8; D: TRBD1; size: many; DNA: TGTGCCAGCAGTCCGACGACAGGGGGCTTCAACGAGCAGTACTTC; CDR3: CASSPTTGGFNEQYF
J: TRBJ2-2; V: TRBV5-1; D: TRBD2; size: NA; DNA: TGTGCCAGCAGCCTCCCGGGGGGGAACACCGGGGAGCTGTTTTTT; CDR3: CASSLPGGNTGELFF
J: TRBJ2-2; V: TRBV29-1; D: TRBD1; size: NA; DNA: TGCAGCGTTGCGCCGCTGGACAGGGCGAACACCGGGGAGCTGTTTTTT; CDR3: CSVAPLDRANTGELFF
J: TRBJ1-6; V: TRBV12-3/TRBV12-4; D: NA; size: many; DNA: TGTGCCAGCACGCCGGGACCGACTAATTCACCCCTCCACTTT; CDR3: CASTPGPTNSPLHF
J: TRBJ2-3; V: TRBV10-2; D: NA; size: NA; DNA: TGCGCCAGCAGTCCGGGGGATTCTAGCACAGATACGCAGTATTTT; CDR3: CASSPGDSSTDTQYF
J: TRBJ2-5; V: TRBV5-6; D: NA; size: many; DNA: TGTGCCAGCAGCTTGGGACCCCCCACCCGGGAGACCCAGTACTTC; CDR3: CASSLGPPTRETQYF
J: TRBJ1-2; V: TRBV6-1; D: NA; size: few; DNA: TGTGCCAGCAACAAGATAGGGCAGACCCATGGCTACACCTTC; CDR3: CASNKIGQTHGYTF
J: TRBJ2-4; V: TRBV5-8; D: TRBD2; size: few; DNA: TGTGCCAGCAGCTTAGCCGGGACTAGCGGGAGGGCCGAGTGGCACATTCAGTACTTC; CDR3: CASSLAGTSGRAEWHIQYF
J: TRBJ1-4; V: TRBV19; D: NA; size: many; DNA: TGTGCCAGTAGTCCTGACTCCTCAACTAATGAAAAACTGTTTTTT; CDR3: CASSPDSSTNEKLFF
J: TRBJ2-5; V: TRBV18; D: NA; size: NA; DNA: TGTGCCAGCTCACCACCTTCTGGGGCTAAGGAGACCCAGTACTTC; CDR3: CASSPPSGAKETQYF
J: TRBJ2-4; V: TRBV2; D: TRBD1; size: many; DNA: TGTGCCAGCAGGGATAGGGGACAGGGCAAAGACATTCAGTACTTC; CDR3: CASRDRGQGKDIQYF
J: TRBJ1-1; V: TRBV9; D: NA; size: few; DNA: TGTGCCAGCAGCCCATTTTTCGACAGGCTCATGAACACTGAAGCTTTCTTT; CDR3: CASSPFFDRLMNTEAFF
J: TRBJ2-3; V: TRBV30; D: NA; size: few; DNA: TGTGCCTGGAGCGAAACTCTTGAGAATACGCAGTATTTT; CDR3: CAWSETLENTQYF
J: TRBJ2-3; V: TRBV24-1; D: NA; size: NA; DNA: TGTGCTGTCTCGGGCACAGATACGCAGTATTTT; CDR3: CAVSGTDTQYF
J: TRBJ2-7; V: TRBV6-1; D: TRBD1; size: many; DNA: TGTGCCAGCAGGGGACAGGGGACCGTCGGTTCGTACGAGCAGTACTTC; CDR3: CASRGQGTVGSYEQYF
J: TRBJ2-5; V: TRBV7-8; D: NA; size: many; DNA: TGTGCCAGCAGCTTAAGCCCAGGGATGCTTGAGACCCAGTACTTC; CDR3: CASSLSPGMLETQYF
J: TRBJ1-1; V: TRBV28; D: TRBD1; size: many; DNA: TGTGCCAGCAGTTTCGAGAGGGGGCGACTGAACACTGAAGCTTTCTTT; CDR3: CASSFERGRLNTEAFF
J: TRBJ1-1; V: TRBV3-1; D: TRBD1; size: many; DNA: TGTGCCAGCAGCCAACCACAGGGGGACACTGAAGCTTTCTTT; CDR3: CASSQPQGDTEAFF
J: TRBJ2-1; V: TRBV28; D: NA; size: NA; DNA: TGTGCCAGCAGTTTGGGGTCGGGGTTGGATGAGCAGTTCTTC; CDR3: CASSLGSGLDEQFF
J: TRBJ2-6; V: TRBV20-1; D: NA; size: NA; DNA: TGCAGTGCTAGGGATGGGGCTGGGGCCAACGTCCTGACTTTC; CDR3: CSARDGAGANVLTF
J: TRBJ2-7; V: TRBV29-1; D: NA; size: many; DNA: TGCAGCGTTGAAGTGACAGCAGGCTACGAGCAGTACTTC; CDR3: CSVEVTAGYEQYF
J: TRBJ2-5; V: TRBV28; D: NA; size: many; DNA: TGTGCCAGCAGTTCGCCCGGGGTGGAGACCCAGTACTTC; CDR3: CASSSPGVETQYF
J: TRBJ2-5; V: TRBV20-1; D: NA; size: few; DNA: TGCAGTGCTAGAGATTGGGGCGGGGAAGAGACCCAGTACTTC; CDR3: CSARDWGGEETQYF
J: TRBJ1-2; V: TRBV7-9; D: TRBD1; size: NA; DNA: TGTGCCAGCAGCCCAATTCGGGACAGTTCTAACTATGGCTACACCTTC; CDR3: CASSPIRDSSNYGYTF
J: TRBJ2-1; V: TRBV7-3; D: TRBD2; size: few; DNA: TGTGCCAGCAGCTTAAGTTCGCGGACTAGTGGACTCAATGAGCAGTTCTTC; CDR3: CASSLSSRTSGLNEQFF
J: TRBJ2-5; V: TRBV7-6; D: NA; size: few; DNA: TGTGCCAGCAGGATTAAAGGGTCGAGCGCGGGGGAGACCCAGTACTTC; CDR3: CASRIKGSSAGETQYF
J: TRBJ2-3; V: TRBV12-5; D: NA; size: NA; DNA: TGTGCTAGTGGTTTGGTTACCGGCTCTTGGGGGCCTGCGGAGGGCGATACGCAGTATTTT; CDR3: CASGLVTGSWGPAEGDTQYF
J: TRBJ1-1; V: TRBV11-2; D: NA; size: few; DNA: TGTGCCAGCAGCTACCTCATGGTCAGTGGTGAAGCTTTCTTT; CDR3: CASSYLMVSGEAFF
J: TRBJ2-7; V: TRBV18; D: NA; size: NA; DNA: TGTGCCAGCTCACCACTAAGGGACATTACCTACGAGCAGTACTTC; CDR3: CASSPLRDITYEQYF
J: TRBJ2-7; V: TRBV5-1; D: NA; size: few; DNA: TGCGCCAGCAGCTTGTTGGCCACGAATACGCCCTACGAGCAGTACTTC; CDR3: CASSLLATNTPYEQYF
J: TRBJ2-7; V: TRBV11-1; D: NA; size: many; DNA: TGTGCCAGCAGCTTATTCCCAGTCTCCTACGAGCAGTACTTC; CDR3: CASSLFPVSYEQYF